A single sample is the source of the 14 T cell receptor beta chains below, sequenced in a study of control samples from healthy donors and cancer patients (dated by TCRdb to the early 2020s). The method was the immunoSEQ multiplex PCR assay. TCRdb took over this immuneACCESS table, retaining in-frame rearrangements with V and J assigned. Such tables are incomplete; in checked studies, under half of the missing clones stem from an unresolved V gene, and the remainder is unexplained. The sample has 150,000 to 200,000 clones on record, over 85% of them singletons. Clones ranked in the top ten supply approximately 1.5% of the sample. The material sequenced was blood. Every receptor here comes from a man aged 25 to 40 in good health.

Only one count was recorded for this clone. The rearrangement links TRBV30 to TRBJ2-7; TRBD1 aligns across 9 bases. The CDR3 loop spans 15 amino acids. From germline, CDR1 is GTSNPN and CDR2 SVGIG (reference sequence). V gave up 2 bases and J gave up 5 bases; unmatched junction bases: 10. The CDR3 DNA is TGTGCCTGGAGTCCGGGACAGGGCCCGATGGACGAGCAGTACTTC. Translated: CAWSPGQGPMDEQYF.

The chain combines TRBV12-5 with TRBJ2-7, with 9 bases matching TRBD1. The junction had 2 bases not matched to a gene; V was cut back by 1 base and J by 1 base. Germline CDR1 is LGHNT and CDR2 is FRNRAP. The CDR3 sequence is 15 residues long. In nucleotides, the CDR3 is TGTGCTAGTGGTTTGGGGACAGGGGTATCCTACGAGCAGTACTTC. Translating it yields CASGLGTGVSYEQYF.

V is TRBV19 and J is TRBJ1-1; D is unclear. The CDR3 is made up of 14 amino acids. Germline V gene lookup returns CDR1 LNHDA and CDR2 SQIVND (reference sequence). Trimming stripped 6 bases from V and 1 base from J, with 12 bases between. The CDR3 DNA reads as TGTGCCAGTAGCTTCTCGTTGGGGAACACTGAAGCTTTCTTT. Translation gives CASSFSLGNTEAFF.

The genes are TRBV5-1 and TRBJ2-6; TRBD2 might be the D (6 bases). The germline V gene encodes CDR1 SGHRS and CDR2 YFSETQ. The CDR3 runs 17 residues. V lost 0 bases and J lost 0, with 10 bases in between. For the CDR3, the DNA is TGCGCCAGCAGCTTGGAGGGAGGCGGCTCTGGGGCCAACGTCCTGACTTTC. Its translation: CASSLEGGGSGANVLTF. Full variable domain (rest looked up from reference TRBV5-1 and TRBJ2-6): KAGVTQTPRYLIKTRGQQVTLSCSPISGHRSVSWYQQTPGQGLQFLFEYFSETQRNKGNFPGRFSGRQFSNSRSEMNVSTLELGDSALYLCASSLEGGGSGANVLTFGAGSRLTVL.

V is TRBV6-5 and J is TRBJ1-1; possibly TRBD1 for D (6 bases). Germline lookup yields CDR1 MNHEY and CDR2 SVGAGI. This CDR3 is 15 amino acids long. The V end was cut by 6 bases, the J end by 0 bases, with 14 bases between. The CDR3 loop reads CASSPLDRLNTEAFF. The CDR3 DNA reads as TGTGCCAGCAGCCCCTTAGACAGGCTGAACACTGAAGCTTTCTTT.

This chain connects TRBV24-1 to TRBJ1-6; no firm D call. The V end was cut by 7 bases, the J end by 9 bases, with 15 bases between. CDR1 and CDR2 (germline): KGHDR, SFDVKD. CDR3 length: 14 amino acids. CDR3 amino acids: CATSETSAGSPLHF. CDR3 DNA: TGTGCCACCAGCGAGACCTCAGCCGGTTCACCCCTCCACTTT.

The V call is TRBV6-6, the J call TRBJ1-5; TRBD1 aligns across 8 bases. The germline gives CDR1 MNHNY, CDR2 SVGAGI (reference sequence). The CDR3 has 14 amino acids. The V segment lost 5 bases and the J segment 7 bases; nucleotides outside the gene matches: 7. The CDR3 reads CASSKQGVGQPQHF. The CDR3, as DNA: TGTGCCAGCAGTAAACAGGGGGTTGGACAGCCCCAGCATTTT.

In nucleotides, the CDR3 is TGTGCCAGCCAGACACACCATATCATCGCCTACTATGGCTACACCTTC. The encoded protein is CASQTHHIIAYYGYTF. The chain links TRBV21-1 to TRBJ1-2; the listed D gene, TRBD1, was not tested against the DNA. TRBV21-1 is termed a pseudogene. The CDR3 runs 16 residues.

This clone was found once. The rearrangement uses TRBV5-1 and TRBJ2-5; D gene uncertain. V lost 0 bases to trimming and J lost 4 bases, with 10 bases between them. The CDR3 extends over 14 amino acids. Germline assignment: CDR1 SGHRS and CDR2 YFSETQ. The CDR3, as DNA: TGCGCCAGCAGCTTGGCCGTGGTTCGAGAGACCCAGTACTTC. Translation: CASSLAVVRETQYF.

The rearrangement links TRBV27 to TRBJ1-3; D is uncertain. The CDR3 extends over 17 amino acids. The V gene's germline CDR1 is MNHEY and CDR2 SMNVEV (reference sequence). V was shortened by 6 bases and J by 5 bases, with 23 bases between the two germline ends. For the CDR3, the DNA is TGTGCCAGCAGGCCGGCTCTATCTTCGGGATCCAGAAACACCATATATTTT. It yields the protein CASRPALSSGSRNTIYF.

The V call is TRBV13, the J call TRBJ1-3, with 8 nucleotides matching TRBD1. CDR3 length equals 15 residues. V gave up 3 bases and J gave up 7 bases; unmatched junction bases: 8. The germline gives CDR1 PRHDT, CDR2 FYEKMQ (reference sequence). The chain's CDR3 is CASSLGTGSWNTIYF. CDR3 DNA sequence: TGTGCCAGCAGCTTGGGGACAGGATCGTGGAACACCATATATTTT.

The chain uses TRBV28 and TRBJ1-3; perhaps TRBD1 as D (5 bases). The CDR3 runs to 15 residues. Germline V CDR1 and CDR2: MDHEN, SYDVKM. V dropped 5 bases and J dropped 4 bases, with 15 bases sitting between them. CDR3 DNA sequence: TGTGCCAGCAGTCCACGTCTGGGGACCGGAAACACCATATATTTT. The encoded protein is CASSPRLGTGNTIYF.

The chain links TRBV14 to TRBJ1-1; TRBD1 aligns across 8 bases. CDR3 size: 13 residues. Unmatched junction bases numbered 6, after V lost 1 base and J lost 11 bases. From germline, CDR1 is SGHDN and CDR2 FVKESK. As DNA, the CDR3 is TGTGCCAGCAGCCAAGCCTTCAGGGGGCTTGCTTTCTTT. As protein: CASSQAFRGLAFF.

This clone has more than one count but fewer than ten. The rearrangement uses TRBV4-3 and TRBJ2-7; 8 bases match TRBD1. Germline V gene data show CDR1 as LGHNA and CDR2 as YSLEER. With V trimmed by 4 bases and J by 4 bases, 9 bases remained unmatched. This CDR3 has 15 residues. CDR3 in DNA: TGCGCCAGCAGCCCCGGACAGGGCGCTATTTACGAGCAGTACTTC. Translation: CASSPGQGAIYEQYF.